The next 26 T cell receptor beta chains were all read from a single sample in a study of T-cell reconstitution after alpha-beta-depleted transplantation in children. Preparation of the TCRbeta library was carried out with unique molecular identifiers. One entry per CDR3 protein, called by TCRdb with MiXCR from the PCR reads. The sample includes 250,000 to 400,000 distinct CDR3 sequences, 23% of them seen just once. The sequencing here drew on PBMCs, mostly from graft donor cells, taken 180 days after TCRalphabeta/CD19-depleted stem cell transplant. All receptors derive from a male patient aged 10-17 years who had a stem cell transplant for acute lymphoblastic leukemia, so the T cells may come from the graft donor.

The V call is TRBV12-3 or TRBV12-4, the J call TRBJ2-5, with 15 bases lining up with TRBD2. There are 17 residues in the CDR3. After removal of 5 bases from V and 4 bases from J, the junction contained 8 bases not matched to a gene. CDR3 protein: CASSPYGLAGGPETQYF. The CDR3 nucleotides are TGTGCCAGCAGTCCTTATGGACTAGCGGGAGGGCCAGAGACCCAGTACTTC.

This clonotype occurred many times. This chain joins TRBV20-1 and TRBJ2-7; TRBD2 matches at 8 bases. Germline CDR1 is DFQATT and CDR2 is SNEGSKA (reference sequence). V was pared by 5 bases and J by 1 base, with 13 bases of the junction left unmatched. This CDR3 region has 16 residues. This CDR3 reads CSAPPGGREGSYEQYF. In DNA form, the CDR3 reads TGCAGTGCTCCTCCTGGGGGTCGGGAGGGTTCCTACGAGCAGTACTTC.

V gene TRBV12-3 or TRBV12-4 combines with J gene TRBJ2-7; 10 bases fit TRBD2. V was pared by 4 bases and J by 3 bases, with 3 bases of the junction left unmatched. The length of the CDR3 is 14 residues. Written as DNA, the CDR3 is TGTGCCAGCAGTTCTTCTAGCGGGAGCTACGAGCAGTACTTC. As protein: CASSSSSGSYEQYF.

The chain employs TRBV4-1 and TRBJ2-4; D gene unclear. The germline gives CDR1 MGHRA, CDR2 YSYEKL. This CDR3 has 15 amino acids. Trimming cost V 3 bases and J 0 bases, with 9 bases left between them. The CDR3 sequence: CASSHTRLAKNIQYF. In nucleotides, the CDR3 is TGCGCCAGCAGCCACACACGTCTAGCCAAAAACATTCAGTACTTC.

The chain couples TRBV12-5 to TRBJ1-2; D unclear. V was pared by 4 bases and J by 1 base, with 13 bases between. The CDR3 covers 15 residues. The germline V gene has CDR1 LGHNT and CDR2 FRNRAP. The CDR3 reads CASGWAVMGNYGYTF. CDR3 coding DNA: TGTGCTAGTGGTTGGGCAGTAATGGGTAACTATGGCTACACCTTC.

This clonotype was seen only a few times. V gene TRBV15 combines with J gene TRBJ2-2; perhaps D is TRBD1 or TRBD2 (5 bases each). The CDR3 is 13 amino acids. Germline CDR1 LNHNV, CDR2 YYDKDF (reference sequence). The V gene lost 8 bases and the J gene lost 4 bases, with 11 bases spanning the gap. The CDR3 protein is CATGRDPTGELFF. CDR3 nucleotides: TGTGCCACCGGCCGGGACCCCACCGGGGAGCTGTTTTTT.

This clonotype was seen more than once but under ten times. V usage is TRBV5-1 and J usage is TRBJ2-7; TRBD1 aligns across 7 bases. CDR1 and CDR2 (germline): SGHRS, YFSETQ. There are 14 residues in the CDR3. The V segment lost 4 bases and the J segment 7 bases; nucleotides outside the gene matches: 11. Here the CDR3 reads CASSPTTGLNEQYF. Here the CDR3 DNA reads TGCGCCAGCAGCCCTACGACAGGGCTGAATGAGCAGTACTTC.

This chain connects TRBV29-1 to TRBJ2-3; TRBD2 matches at 9 bases. Trimming removed 4 bases from V and 5 bases from J; junction bases left unmatched: 7. Germline V gives CDR1 SQVTM, CDR2 ANQGSEA. This CDR3 is 14 amino acids long. The CDR3 DNA reads TGCAGCGTTGCCAGGGCGGGAGGGAAAGATACGCAGTATTTT. Translating gives CSVARAGGKDTQYF.

The V gene is TRBV28, the J gene TRBJ2-5; possible D gene TRBD2, 5 bases. The CDR3 covers 14 residues. V was cut by 8 bases and J by 1 base, with 14 bases left in between. Germline V lookup: CDR1 MDHEN, CDR2 SYDVKM. The CDR3: CASGWGAAQETQYF. The CDR3 region has the DNA TGTGCCAGCGGATGGGGAGCGGCCCAAGAGACCCAGTACTTC.

This chain joins TRBV18 and TRBJ1-2, with D perhaps TRBD1 (5 bases). The CDR3 has 15 residues. V gave up 3 bases and J gave up 2 bases, with 13 bases separating them. CDR1 KGHSH and CDR2 LQKENI come from the germline V gene. DNA for the CDR3: TGTGCCAGCTCACCCGGACAAGGCCTAAACTATGGCTACACCTTC. The encoded protein is CASSPGQGLNYGYTF. The full variable domain, its missing parts supplied by reference TRBV18 and TRBJ1-2, is NAGVMQNPRHLVRRRGQEARLRCSPMKGHSHVYWYRQLPEEGLKFMVYLQKENIIDESGMPKERFSAEFPKEGPSILRIQQVVRGDSAAYFCASSPGQGLNYGYTFGSGTRLTVV.

V gene TRBV5-1 combines with J gene TRBJ2-5, with D unclear. CDR3 length: 13 amino acids. Germline V gives CDR1 SGHRS, CDR2 YFSETQ. Between the trimmed V and J ends, which lost 4 bases and 4 bases, there was a span of 11 bases. CDR3 loop: CASSAGWRETQYF. CDR3 in DNA: TGCGCCAGCAGCGCCGGATGGAGAGAGACCCAGTACTTC.

The table lists this clonotype with a few counts. This sequence joins TRBV5-1 and TRBJ2-7, with D unresolved. Germline V CDR1 and CDR2: SGHRS, YFSETQ. Trimming took 0 bases from V and 5 from J, leaving 15 bases between them. CDR3 size: 15 residues. CDR3 amino acids: CASSLDSFGADEQYF. CDR3 sequence (DNA): TGCGCCAGCAGCTTGGACTCATTTGGTGCGGACGAGCAGTACTTC. Variable domain in full (rest from reference TRBV5-1 and TRBJ2-7): KAGVTQTPRYLIKTRGQQVTLSCSPISGHRSVSWYQQTPGQGLQFLFEYFSETQRNKGNFPGRFSGRQFSNSRSEMNVSTLELGDSALYLCASSLDSFGADEQYFGPGTRLTVT.

The J gene is TRBJ2-7, the V gene TRBV20-1, with 9 bases aligning to TRBD1. The J segment lost 2 bases and the V segment lost 1 base, leaving 6 bases of the junction unmatched. The germline V gene encodes CDR1 DFQATT and CDR2 SNEGSKA (reference sequence). The CDR3 totals 15 residues. CDR3 DNA sequence: TGCAGTGCTAGAGTGGGACAGGGAGGCCCCTACGAGCAGTACTTC. Protein sequence: CSARVGQGGPYEQYF.

Only a few counts were recorded for this clonotype. The rearrangement links TRBV5-1 to TRBJ2-7; D is uncertain. V lost 2 bases, J lost 3 bases, and 9 bases lay in between. The CDR3 totals 13 residues. Germline V gene sequence: CDR1 SGHRS, CDR2 YFSETQ. CDR3 region: CASSFAGLYEQYF. The DNA of the CDR3 is TGCGCCAGCAGCTTCGCAGGTCTCTACGAGCAGTACTTC.

This clonotype was detected a few times. The chain joins TRBV28 to TRBJ1-2, with a tentative D call TRBD1 (5 bases). V lost 6 bases and J 0 bases, leaving 20 bases between the germline ends. There are 17 residues in the CDR3. CDR1 and CDR2 (germline): MDHEN, SYDVKM. CDR3 in DNA: TGTGCCAGCAGACACCCAATTGGGGCAGGAGCTAACTATGGCTACACCTTC. Its translation is CASRHPIGAGANYGYTF.

The chain has TRBV27 and TRBJ2-1, with D tentatively TRBD1 (6 bases). CDR1 and CDR2 (germline): MNHEY, SMNVEV (reference sequence). This CDR3 has 15 amino acids. V lost 6 bases and J lost 3, with 15 bases in between. CDR3 sequence reads: CASSQGSWNYNEQFF. Written as DNA, the CDR3 is TGTGCCAGCAGCCAGGGGTCCTGGAACTACAATGAGCAGTTCTTC.

This sequence joins TRBV20-1 and TRBJ2-7; D unresolved. The CDR3 runs to 13 residues. V shed 2 bases and J shed 0 bases, with 8 bases lying between them. Germline V CDR1 and CDR2: DFQATT, SNEGSKA (reference sequence). The CDR3 DNA reads as TGCAGTGCTAGATATCGGTCCTCCTACGAGCAGTACTTC. Its translation: CSARYRSSYEQYF.

CDR3 sequence (DNA): TGTGCCAGCAGTTTCCAGGAGCCTTACACCGGGGAGCTGTTTTTT. Translating gives CASSFQEPYTGELFF. The rearrangement joins TRBV6-5 to TRBJ2-2; D uncertain. CDR3 size: 15 residues. The germline CDR1 and CDR2 sequences are MNHEY and SVGAGI. V gave up 4 bases and J gave up 3 bases, with 12 bases separating them.

The chain couples TRBV7-2 to TRBJ2-7; the match to TRBD2 covers 9 bases. V gave up 2 bases and J gave up 4 bases; unmatched junction bases: 3. Germline CDR1 reads SGHTA; CDR2 reads FQGNSA. The CDR3 loop spans 14 amino acids. Here the CDR3 DNA reads TGTGCCAGCAGCTTAAGGCTAGCGGGATACGAGCAGTACTTC. It encodes CASSLRLAGYEQYF.

This clonotype came up a few times. At one end, the junction sequence differs from germline, possibly due to a read error. J is TRBJ2-7 and V is TRBV5-1; D uncertain. The CDR3 is made up of 12 amino acids. Germline V gene sequence: CDR1 SGHRS, CDR2 YFSETQ. In nucleotides, the CDR3 is TGCGCCAGCAGCTTGTGGGGAATTCTCTGGAACTTC. Amino acids: CASSLWGILWNF.

This clonotype was found a few times. The V and J genes are TRBV14 and TRBJ1-1; D gene uncertain. V lost 6 bases, J lost 5 bases, and 22 bases lay in between. This CDR3 spans 16 amino acids. In germline, CDR1 is SGHDN, CDR2 FVKESK. The CDR3 coding sequence is TGTGCCAGCAGTGAAGACGGCGGTATCGGGAAAACTGAAGCTTTCTTT. This codes for CASSEDGGIGKTEAFF.

This clonotype appeared a few times. V usage is TRBV20-1 and J usage is TRBJ2-5; D is possibly TRBD1 or TRBD2 (5 bases each). CDR3 size: 15 residues. V shed 5 bases and J shed 2 bases, with 18 bases lying between them. Per the germline V gene, CDR1 is DFQATT and CDR2 is SNEGSKA (reference sequence). The CDR3 is CSAFPGPAPQETQYF. DNA for the CDR3: TGCAGTGCTTTCCCGGGACCTGCCCCTCAAGAGACCCAGTACTTC.

There are a few counts of this clonotype. The rearrangement uses TRBV6-1 and TRBJ2-5; D may be TRBD1 (5 bases). This CDR3 is built from 13 residues. Germline V gene data show CDR1 as MNHNS and CDR2 as SASEGT. The V and J ends lost 6 bases and 1 base respectively, with 9 bases between them. The CDR3 loop is CASRDIFQETQYF. DNA for the CDR3: TGTGCCAGCAGGGACATCTTCCAAGAGACCCAGTACTTC.

This chain joins TRBV5-6 and TRBJ1-6; TRBD1 aligns across 7 bases. The ends lost 3 bases at V and 4 bases at J; junction bases unmatched: 4. The CDR3 contains 15 residues. From germline, CDR1 is SGHDT and CDR2 YYEEEE. The CDR3 sequence: CASSSWGQYNSPLHF. The CDR3, as DNA: TGTGCCAGCAGCTCGTGGGGACAGTATAATTCACCCCTCCACTTT.

This chain joins TRBV7-9 and TRBJ2-5, with 8 bases identical to TRBD2. V shed 5 bases and J 4 bases; nucleotides not matched to a gene: 6. Germline CDR1 SEHNR, CDR2 FQNEAQ (reference sequence). The CDR3 has 14 residues. Here the CDR3 reads CASSPRTSSETQYF. Here the CDR3 DNA reads TGTGCCAGCAGCCCCCGGACTAGCTCAGAGACCCAGTACTTC.

This sequence joins TRBV7-3 and TRBJ2-1; TRBD2 aligns across 7 bases. Germline V gene lookup returns CDR1 SGHTA and CDR2 FQGTGA. This CDR3 is built from 16 residues. V dropped 2 bases and J dropped 0; count of bases not matched to a gene: 4. CDR3 amino acids: CASSLLGRGSYNEQFF. For the CDR3, the DNA is TGTGCCAGCAGCTTACTAGGGAGGGGCTCCTACAATGAGCAGTTCTTC.